A single sample is the source of the 26 T cell receptor beta chains below, sequenced in a study of tumor-infiltrating lymphocytes in oesophageal squamous cell carcinoma. TCRdb analysed the PCR reads with MiXCR anew, one entry per CDR3 protein. The data show roughly 16,000 distinct CDR3 sequences, around 40% seen once. Material: normal esophageal tissue next to the tumor. The receptor set was obtained from a female donor with esophageal squamous cell carcinoma.

The chain is built from TRBV7-6 and TRBJ2-4, with D hard to call. Germline V gene sequence: CDR1 SGHVS, CDR2 FNYEAQ. The CDR3 loop spans 14 amino acids. Between the trimmed V and J ends, which lost 1 base and 2 bases, there was a span of 6 bases. CDR3 loop: CASSLEITKNIQYF. CDR3 nucleotide sequence: TGTGCCAGCAGCTTAGAAATAACCAAAAACATTCAGTACTTC.

The chain uses TRBV11-3 and TRBJ2-4; the match to TRBD2 covers 13 bases. Matching the DNA end better, TRBJ2-1 makes the J call doubtful. The CDR3 is 16 amino acids. Per the germline V gene, CDR1 is SGHNT and CDR2 is YENEEA. CDR3 region: CASSLGLAGGAYEQFF. Written as DNA, the CDR3 is TGTGCCAGCAGCTTAGGACTAGCGGGAGGAGCGTATGAGCAGTTCTTC.

The gene calls are TRBV4-1 and TRBJ1-1, with D perhaps matching TRBD1 (5 bases). V lost 4 bases, J lost 1 base, and 7 bases lay in between. Germline CDR1 MGHRA, CDR2 YSYEKL. CDR3 size: 13 residues. The CDR3 is CASSRGTNTEAFF. Written as DNA, the CDR3 is TGCGCCAGCAGCCGGGGGACGAACACTGAAGCTTTCTTT.

This clonotype is medium-sized (0.01 to 0.1%) in the sample. This chain links TRBV7-6 with TRBJ1-2; TRBD1 matches 7 bases. This CDR3 contains 15 residues. CDR1 and CDR2 (germline): SGHVS, FNYEAQ. V was pared by 5 bases and J by 8 bases, with 14 bases of the junction left unmatched. The CDR3 DNA reads as TGTGCCAGCAGCAAGGACAGGTTCTCGGGGGTCGGCTACACCTTC. Translating it yields CASSKDRFSGVGYTF.

This clonotype showed up just a few times. The chain employs TRBV6-1 and TRBJ2-1; D call uncertain. This CDR3 comprises 15 residues. V was trimmed by 7 bases and J by 0 bases, leaving 13 bases between them. Germline CDR1 is MNHNS and CDR2 is SASEGT. The CDR3, as DNA: TGTGCCAGCACTTCCCTCGCAGGCTCCTACAATGAGCAGTTCTTC. This gives the protein CASTSLAGSYNEQFF.

This clonotype was seen ten or more times. The V call is TRBV6-1, the J call TRBJ1-3, with TRBD1 matching 9 bases. This CDR3 spans 15 amino acids. The V and J ends lost 5 bases and 2 bases, in that order; junction bases with no gene match: 4. Germline V gene lookup returns CDR1 MNHNS and CDR2 SASEGT. The CDR3 protein is CASSMGQGTGNTIYF. CDR3 DNA: TGTGCCAGCAGTATGGGACAGGGAACTGGAAACACCATATATTTT.

This chain uses TRBV25-1 with TRBJ2-3, with a possible D match to TRBD2 (7 bases). The CDR3 contains 15 residues. V was cut by 1 base and J by 6 bases, with 14 bases left in between. Germline loops: CDR1 MGHDK, CDR2 SYGVNS. The CDR3 region is CASSEFGGGGDTQYF. For the CDR3, the DNA is TGTGCCAGCAGTGAATTCGGGGGAGGGGGGGATACGCAGTATTTT. The full variable domain, with the rest looked up from reference TRBV25-1 and TRBJ2-3, is EADIYQTPRYLVIGTGKKITLECSQTMGHDKMYWYQQDPGMELHLIHYSYGVNSTEKGDLSSESTVSRIRTEHFPLTLESARPSHTSQYLCASSEFGGGGDTQYFGPGTRLTVL.

The J gene is TRBJ2-7, the V gene TRBV13; 12 bases fit TRBD2. V was clipped by 5 bases and J by 4 bases; unmatched bases: 6. CDR1 PRHDT and CDR2 FYEKMQ come from the germline V gene (reference sequence). CDR3 length equals 15 residues. DNA for the CDR3: TGTGCCAGCAGCCCCCCAGGACTAGCGGGGTACGAGCAGTACTTC. Translated: CASSPPGLAGYEQYF.

The rearrangement joins TRBV28 to TRBJ2-7, with D maybe TRBD2 (6 bases). The germline gives CDR1 MDHEN, CDR2 SYDVKM. The ends were cut back, 3 bases at V and 4 bases at J, with 13 bases in the middle. This CDR3 spans 14 amino acids. Here the CDR3 reads CASSLRGLLYEQYF. DNA for the CDR3: TGTGCCAGCAGTTTGAGGGGACTTCTTTACGAGCAGTACTTC. The full variable domain, its missing parts supplied by reference TRBV28 and TRBJ2-7, is DVKVTQSSRYLVKRTGEKVFLECVQDMDHENMFWYRQDPGLGLRLIYFSYDVKMKEKGDIPEGYSVSREKKERFSLILESASTNQTSMYLCASSLRGLLYEQYFGPGTRLTVT.

V gene TRBV7-2 combines with J gene TRBJ2-7, with TRBD1 as a possible D gene (5 bases). The end of the DNA aligns better with TRBJ2-1, so the J call may be wrong. CDR1 and CDR2 (germline): SGHTA, FQGNSA. The CDR3 is 17 residues long. CDR3 sequence: CASSFIRGNFLYNEQFF. The CDR3 DNA sequence: TGTGCCAGCAGCTTTATTAGGGGCAACTTTCTATACAATGAGCAGTTCTTC.

The gene calls are TRBV6-1 and TRBJ2-3; 7 bases are a match to TRBD1. The closer fit of TRBJ1-2 to the DNA end suggests the J call may be wrong. The CDR3 totals 14 residues. CDR1 is MNHNS and CDR2 is SASEGT in the germline V gene. For the CDR3, the DNA is TGTGCCAGCAGTGTGGGGGACAGATACTATGGCTACACCTTC. Translating gives CASSVGDRYYGYTF.

This sequence joins TRBV2 and TRBJ2-3; a possible D gene is TRBD2 (5 bases). CDR1 and CDR2 from the germline V gene are SNHLY and FYNNEI. V dropped 5 bases and J dropped 14 bases, with 17 bases sitting between them. CDR3 size: 12 residues. CDR3 in DNA: TGTGCCAGCAGTATTACCACCGGGGAGCTGTATTTT. Its protein is CASSITTGELYF.

This chain joins TRBV12-3 or TRBV12-4 and TRBJ2-1, with TRBD2 as a possible D gene (6 bases). This CDR3 spans 16 amino acids. V lost 2 bases to trimming and J lost 0 bases, with 11 bases between them. The CDR3 is CASSLWGESSYNEQFF. CDR3 coding DNA: TGTGCCAGCAGTTTATGGGGGGAGAGCTCCTACAATGAGCAGTTCTTC.

On this clonotype: The junction departs from germline at one end; a sequencing error may be responsible. V usage is TRBV7-7 and J usage is TRBJ2-3, with D tentatively TRBD2 (5 bases). The DNA end lines up better with TRBJ2-1; the J call may be wrong. CDR1 and CDR2 from the germline V gene are SSHAT and FNYEAQ (reference sequence). This CDR3 spans 13 amino acids. For the CDR3, the DNA is TGTGCTAGCAGCTTCCCCGGGAAAAATGAGCAGTTCTTC. It encodes CASSFPGKNEQFF.

This clonotype is medium-sized within its sample. The chain employs TRBV6-1 and TRBJ2-1; 11 bases are shared with TRBD2. V gave up 8 bases and J gave up 8 bases; unmatched junction bases: 11. This CDR3 is built from 15 residues. The germline V gene has CDR1 MNHNS and CDR2 SASEGT. Written as DNA, the CDR3 is TGTGCCAGCCAGCGCTCCGGACTAGCGGGCCATGAGCAGTTCTTC. The encoded protein is CASQRSGLAGHEQFF.

Ten or more counts support this clonotype. The chain combines TRBV4-1 with TRBJ2-6, with D maybe TRBD1 (6 bases). From germline, CDR1 is MGHRA and CDR2 YSYEKL. Trimming left V 3 bases short and J 0 bases short, with 12 bases between. CDR3 length: 17 residues. The CDR3: CASSQDRDNSGANVLTF. For the CDR3, the DNA is TGCGCCAGCAGCCAGGACCGGGACAACTCTGGGGCCAACGTCCTGACTTTC.

This clonotype was seen at least ten times. This sequence joins TRBV6-6 and TRBJ2-7; 7 bases map to TRBD2. V was pared by 2 bases and J by 3 bases, with 1 base of the junction left unmatched. From germline, CDR1 is MNHNY and CDR2 SVGAGI (reference sequence). The CDR3 loop spans 13 amino acids. As DNA, the CDR3 is TGTGCCAGCAGTTACGGGAGGGTCTACGAGCAGTACTTC. Translation gives CASSYGRVYEQYF.

Note on this clonotype: The CDR3 does not end in the conserved phenylalanine or tryptophan, so this is likely a read error. Because the CDR3's place on the DNA is in doubt, the DNA is left out and the CDR3 is given as listed by TCRdb. V gene TRBV12-3 or TRBV12-4 combines with J gene TRBJ2-1. Inclusive of both ends, the CDR3 amounts to 15 amino acids. The CDR3 is CASSLNSLYGYTFGS.

In DNA, the CDR3 is TGTGCCAGCAGCTTAGCGCGGGGGGGAGAGACCCAGTACTTC. Translating it yields CASSLARGGETQYF. This sequence joins TRBV7-6 and TRBJ2-5; 9 bases are shared with TRBD2. Unmatched junction bases numbered 0, after V lost 0 bases and J lost 4 bases. CDR3 length equals 14 residues. Per the germline V gene, CDR1 is SGHVS and CDR2 is FNYEAQ. Full variable domain (missing parts from reference TRBV7-6 and TRBJ2-5): GAGVSQSPRYKVTKRGQDVALRCDPISGHVSLYWYRQALGQGPEFLTYFNYEAQQDKSGLPNDRFSAERPEGSISTLTIQRTEQRDSAMYRCASSLARGGETQYFGPGTRLLVL.

Relative to its sample, this clonotype is medium-sized (0.01 to 0.1%). This chain joins TRBV6-1 and TRBJ1-5; maybe TRBD1 (6 bases). V shed 3 bases and J shed 2 bases, with 11 bases lying between them. The CDR3 runs 15 residues. The germline V gene encodes CDR1 MNHNS and CDR2 SASEGT. The CDR3: CASSESGGGNQPQHF. CDR3 nucleotide sequence: TGTGCCAGCAGTGAGTCCGGGGGCGGCAATCAGCCCCAGCATTTT.

This chain links TRBV7-8 with TRBJ2-3, with TRBD2 identical over 12 bases. The germline gives CDR1 SGHVS, CDR2 FQNEAQ. V was clipped by 5 bases and J by 4 bases; unmatched bases: 13. There are 18 residues in the CDR3. The CDR3 sequence is CASSPLAGGPEGADTQYF. The CDR3 coding sequence is TGTGCCAGCAGCCCCCTAGCGGGAGGGCCGGAAGGGGCAGATACGCAGTATTTT.

Many counts were recorded for this clonotype. This chain links TRBV6-1 with TRBJ2-1; TRBD2 agrees at 10 bases. The CDR3 has 15 residues. V was pared by 7 bases and J by 9 bases, with 12 bases of the junction left unmatched. CDR1 is MNHNS, CDR2 SASEGT, per germline. The CDR3 DNA reads TGTGCCAGCACCTCCCGGGTGGCTAGCGGGAGTGAGCAGTTCTTC. It yields the protein CASTSRVASGSEQFF.

CDR3: CASTRGQLQPQFF. The CDR3, as DNA: TGTGCCAGCACCCGGGGACAGCTCCAGCCCCAGTTCTTC. The chain joins TRBV12-3 or TRBV12-4 to TRBJ2-5; 7 bases map to TRBD1. The end of the DNA fits TRBJ2-1 better, so the J call may be wrong. CDR3 length: 13 residues.

The chain has TRBV7-6 and TRBJ2-1; D gene unclear. Trimming cost V 1 base and J 6 bases, with 10 bases left between them. Germline lookup yields CDR1 SGHVS and CDR2 FNYEAQ. CDR3 length: 14 residues. CDR3 sequence reads: CASSLGEIGNEQFF. CDR3 nucleotides: TGTGCCAGCAGCTTAGGCGAAATCGGCAATGAGCAGTTCTTC. The whole variable domain, filled in from reference TRBV7-6 and TRBJ2-1, reads GAGVSQSPRYKVTKRGQDVALRCDPISGHVSLYWYRQALGQGPEFLTYFNYEAQQDKSGLPNDRFSAERPEGSISTLTIQRTEQRDSAMYRCASSLGEIGNEQFFGPGTRLTVL.

This clonotype showed up many times. V and J are TRBV5-1 and TRBJ1-6; 9 bases fit TRBD1. Losses at the gene ends were 4 bases for V and 9 bases for J; bases not matched to a gene: 11. Germline V gene lookup returns CDR1 SGHRS and CDR2 YFSETQ. The CDR3 runs to 16 residues. CDR3 DNA sequence: TGCGCCAGCAGCCCGACGGACAGGGGTTTGGGTTCACCCCTCCACTTT. This translates into CASSPTDRGLGSPLHF.

In this sample, this clonotype turned up many times. The chain links TRBV5-1 to TRBJ1-2; D not certain. CDR1 SGHRS and CDR2 YFSETQ come from the germline V gene. The CDR3 extends over 13 amino acids. Trimming took 4 bases from V and 4 from J, leaving 11 bases between them. The CDR3 loop is CASSQTQGYGYTF. The CDR3 DNA reads TGCGCCAGCAGCCAGACGCAAGGCTATGGCTACACCTTC.